The rows below give T cell receptor beta chains drawn from one sample of a study of T-cell memory formation after mild COVID-19. TCRdb called the 5' RACE reads again in MiXCR, with one record for every CDR3 protein. The table shows 350,000 to 500,000 distinct CDR3 sequences, with 20% occurring only once. Sequencing input: PBMCs or a T cell subset sorted from them (not recorded which). All receptors derive from an adult woman who had mild COVID-19 (a few samples of this study predate the infection). Cell type and time point are not known. CDR3s include the opening cysteine and the closing phenylalanine or tryptophan. Fields, in order: CDR3 protein, CDR3 length, V gene, J gene, D gene. D genes are given only for firm matches.

CASSPPGQGSDTQYF	15	TRBV5-1	TRBJ2-3	TRBD1
CASSPFGGYLYNEQFF	16	TRBV27	TRBJ2-1	-
CASSSGTESTGELFF	15	TRBV12-3/TRBV12-4	TRBJ2-2	TRBD1
CASSFSGTEGDTQYF	15	TRBV7-3	TRBJ2-3	-
CASSPGGTYNEQFF	14	TRBV7-9	TRBJ2-1	-
CASSLATSVETQYF	14	TRBV7-2	TRBJ2-5	TRBD2
CASRPDRSLLYGYTF	15	TRBV6-2/TRBV6-3	TRBJ1-2	TRBD1
CSAVSRRDTQYF	12	TRBV20-1	TRBJ2-3	-
CAISERQVIAKNIQYF	16	TRBV10-3	TRBJ2-4	-
CASSQATGRTGELFF	15	TRBV14	TRBJ2-2	-
CSARRHRGRGNTGELFF	17	TRBV20-1	TRBJ2-2	-
CASSPRMTSGGTDTQYF	17	TRBV11-2	TRBJ2-3	TRBD2
CASSSQFSTMGEQYF	15	TRBV27	TRBJ2-7	-
CAIRTNRGYTEAFF	14	TRBV10-3	TRBJ1-1	TRBD1
CASSRHNQPQHF	12	TRBV2	TRBJ1-5	-
CASSQATVNTEAFF	14	TRBV3-1	TRBJ1-1	-
CASILPGGQPDTQYF	15	TRBV14	TRBJ2-3	TRBD1
CASNTGSADQETQYF	15	TRBV5-5	TRBJ2-5	-
CATSDHRAGTYEQYF	15	TRBV24-1	TRBJ2-7	-
CASSDREEINQPQHF	15	TRBV6-4	TRBJ1-5	-
CSAPGTRVTNEQFF	14	TRBV20-1	TRBJ2-1	TRBD2
CASRASVNTEAFF	13	TRBV12-3/TRBV12-4	TRBJ1-1	-
CASSLRWATGGGYEQYF	17	TRBV7-8	TRBJ2-7	-
CASISTGGETQYF	13	TRBV11-2	TRBJ2-5	TRBD1
CASSLDSWDRGPSNEQFF	18	TRBV11-2	TRBJ2-1	TRBD1
CASSFEGDTEAFF	13	TRBV7-9	TRBJ1-1	-
CASSQLLNEQFF	12	TRBV7-9	TRBJ2-1	-
CASSPGREAGSPLHF	15	TRBV18	TRBJ1-6	-
CATSENNIGNQPQHF	15	TRBV24-1	TRBJ1-5	-
CASSSGLVQETQYF	14	TRBV5-5	TRBJ2-5	TRBD2
CASMVQGSETQYF	13	TRBV6-5	TRBJ2-5	-
CATSDLGVNEQFF	13	TRBV24-1	TRBJ2-1	-
CASRTGTLYEQYF	13	TRBV6-2/TRBV6-3	TRBJ2-7	-
CASSSQNPLNEQFF	14	TRBV6-5	TRBJ2-1	-
CASSVFANTEAFF	13	TRBV19	TRBJ1-1	-
CASSQGGGPGTDTQYF	16	TRBV4-1	TRBJ2-3	-
CASSPSRDHEAFF	13	TRBV18	TRBJ1-1	-
CASSYSGQTNTGELFF	16	TRBV6-5	TRBJ2-2	-
CASSFELNTEAFF	13	TRBV11-1	TRBJ1-1	-
CASSPDRSGSSYEQYF	16	TRBV12-3/TRBV12-4	TRBJ2-7	-
CASSWTENNEQFF	13	TRBV6-2/TRBV6-3	TRBJ2-1	-
CASSSITGTGDYEQYF	16	TRBV7-2	TRBJ2-7	TRBD1
CASSFAGGPDTQYF	14	TRBV5-1	TRBJ2-3	TRBD2
CASRSSGTGIYEQYF	15	TRBV7-9	TRBJ2-7	TRBD1
CASSLLGQGPGNEQFF	16	TRBV5-1	TRBJ2-1	TRBD1
CASRWDRGGSNTEAFF	16	TRBV6-5	TRBJ1-1	TRBD1
CSAREGGGYTF	11	TRBV20-1	TRBJ1-2	-
CASSSGTVVPYEQYF	15	TRBV7-9	TRBJ2-7	TRBD1
CASSSRQATSGANVLTF	17	TRBV5-5	TRBJ2-6	-
CASSLMSGQGHGYTF	15	TRBV7-2	TRBJ1-2	TRBD1
CASSPGQGRVGELFF	15	TRBV12-3/TRBV12-4	TRBJ2-2	TRBD1